What follows describes a single T cell receptor (beta chain). Its antigen has not been determined. There are no base qualities to consult, and no much larger clone falls within one base. One collaborating source in Seattle enrolled patients while the patients were actively infected and followed the patients over time throughout the course of disease. Collaborating institutions collected whole blood in K2EDTA tubes following their own protocols. For TCRbeta analysis, collaborator samples were shipped as frozen whole blood, as isolated PBMCs, or as DNA extracted from either sample type. The record originates from a study of blood T cell repertoires in COVID-19 (dated by TCRdb to about 2020). Looking at the study overall: Samples covering the acute and convalescent phases of COVID-19 were provided by collaborators in the United States, Italy and Spain. The material from the prospective study consisted of cDNA or gDNA derived from T cells, B-cell-depleted T cells, or PBMCs. The dataset comprised deeply sampled blood TCRbeta repertoires from subjects exposed to, actively infected with, or recovered from COVID-19. The repertoires were released in a freely available public database intended as a resource for research on the immune response to SARS-CoV-2. The samples were drawn from the first 160 participants of the ongoing ImmuneRACE study and from 950 to 1,500 subjects provided by 6 global collaborators. A de-identified subject ID, COVID-19 status, age in years and sex were almost always included in the sample metadata. HLA class I and class II types, where available, came from metadata supplied by the sample provider rather than from assay-based typing.

General conclusions and limits of the study: The amount of clinical and demographic metadata varied by source and participant and was provided uncurated.

CDR1 and CDR2, looked up from the germline V gene, are LGHNA and YNFKEQ. The CDR3 measures 17 amino acids from cysteine to phenylalanine. Only the CDR3 portion is preserved as DNA: 51 bases, with reading frame beginning at the first base. The germline V end is reduced by 4 bases and the J end by 11 bases; junction bases left unmatched: 20. TCRbeta CDR3 regions were amplified from genomic DNA by means of the immunoSEQ Assay, a bias-controlled multiplex PCR. The paper's data handling went like this. Within the assay, amplification of reference gene primers was used to estimate how many nucleated cells each sample contained. Sequence reads were collapsed and filtered to measure the absolute abundance of every unique TCRbeta CDR3 rearrangement. Productive Simpson clonality was computed per sample as the square root of Simpson's diversity index over productive rearrangements. TCRdb mirrors the immuneACCESS table, restricted to in-frame sequences. Some clones are absent from its copies; in checked studies, under half trace to an unresolved V gene, and the reason for the others is unknown. V and J calls and clone size follow that table, whereas D and trimming were derived from the DNA. The sample contains 150,000 or so clones, roughly nine tenths of them found a single time. 13% of the sample is in the top ten clones.

Sequenced: peripheral blood. The receptor was isolated from a man between 18 and 29 years old with COVID-19, enrolled during active disease. Here the chain combines TRBV4-2 and TRBJ1-1; TRBD1 fits 9 bases in the junction. The CDR3 protein is CASSPSLRDREQLRAFF. The DNA reads as follows: TGTGCCAGCAGCCCATCACTCCGGGACAGGGAACAGTTGAGGGCTTTCTTT.